This TCR beta chain was recorded in a study of blood T cells in healthy people across ages. Whole-study findings and limits: Aged donors had fewer naive CD4+ cells and lower diversity than long-lived donors. Because sorting was not performed, PBMCs prevented conclusive naive versus antigen-experienced comparison.

The CDR3 consists of 14 residues. The ends were cut back, 6 bases at V and 7 bases at J, with 19 bases in the middle. The use of a sample-barcoded 5' primer and a J-beta primer mix characterized a second PCR of roughly 6 to 11 cycles. In TCRdb, the 5' RACE reads were re-called with MiXCR into one record per CDR3 protein. The data show about 1,600,000 distinct CDR3 sequences, around two fifths seen once. Concerning this clonotype: The antigen is undetermined.

The sequenced sample was blood. J is TRBJ2-7 and V is TRBV12-3 or TRBV12-4; D not certain. This sequence originates from a young woman in good health. The CDR3 sequence is CASSPVQVADEQYF. DNA of the CDR3: TGTGCCAGCAGCCCCGTCCAGGTTGCCGATGAGCAGTACTTC.